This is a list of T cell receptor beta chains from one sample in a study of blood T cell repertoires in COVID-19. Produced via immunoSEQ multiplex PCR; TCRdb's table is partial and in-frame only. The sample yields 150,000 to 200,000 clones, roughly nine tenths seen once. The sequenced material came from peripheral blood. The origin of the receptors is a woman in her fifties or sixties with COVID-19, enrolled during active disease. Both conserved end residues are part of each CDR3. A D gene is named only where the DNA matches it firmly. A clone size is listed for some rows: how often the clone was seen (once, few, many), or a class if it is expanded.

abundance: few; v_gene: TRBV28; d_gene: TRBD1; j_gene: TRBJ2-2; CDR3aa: CASSFQQGAVTGELFF; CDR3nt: TGTGCCAGCAGTTTTCAACAGGGGGCGGTCACCGGGGAGCTGTTTTTT
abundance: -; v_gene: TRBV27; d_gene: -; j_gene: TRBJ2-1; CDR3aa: CASRDPGTKKFF; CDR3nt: TGTGCCAGCAGGGATCCCGGGACAAAGAAGTTCTTC
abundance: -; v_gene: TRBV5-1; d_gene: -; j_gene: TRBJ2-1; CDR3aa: CASSLEGGSYNEQFF; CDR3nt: TGCGCCAGCAGCTTGGAAGGGGGCTCCTACAATGAGCAGTTCTTC
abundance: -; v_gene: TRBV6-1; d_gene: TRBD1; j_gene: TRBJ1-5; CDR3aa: CASSEGTGGQPQHF; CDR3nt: TGTGCCAGCAGTGAAGGGACAGGCGGGCAGCCCCAGCATTTT
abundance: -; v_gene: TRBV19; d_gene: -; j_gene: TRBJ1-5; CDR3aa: CASSVQTGEVNQPQHF; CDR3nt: TGTGCCAGTAGTGTACAAACGGGGGAAGTAAATCAGCCCCAGCATTTT
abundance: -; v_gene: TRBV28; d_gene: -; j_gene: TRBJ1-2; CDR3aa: CASSLSQGPSYGYTF; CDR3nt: TGTGCCAGCAGTTTATCGCAGGGGCCTTCCTATGGCTACACCTTC
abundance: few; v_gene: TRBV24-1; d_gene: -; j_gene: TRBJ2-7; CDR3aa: CATSLATSYEQYF; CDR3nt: TGTGCCACCAGTCTAGCGACTTCCTACGAGCAGTACTTC
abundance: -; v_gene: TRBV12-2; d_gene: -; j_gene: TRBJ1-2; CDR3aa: CASRLVFRQERGYTF; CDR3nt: TGTGCAAGTCGCTTAGTCTTCCGGCAGGAACGAGGCTACACCTTC
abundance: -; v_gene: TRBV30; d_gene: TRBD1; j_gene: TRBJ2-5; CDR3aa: CAWRETGELQETQYF; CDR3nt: TGTGCCTGGAGGGAAACAGGGGAACTTCAAGAGACCCAGTACTTC
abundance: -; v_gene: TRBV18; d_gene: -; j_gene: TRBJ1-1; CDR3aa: CASSPVGGVNTEAFF; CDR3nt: TGTGCCAGCTCACCAGTTGGAGGGGTGAACACTGAAGCTTTCTTT
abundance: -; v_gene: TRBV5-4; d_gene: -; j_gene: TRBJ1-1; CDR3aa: CASSARQSMNTEAFF; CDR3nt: TGTGCCAGCAGCGCTCGACAGAGCATGAACACTGAAGCTTTCTTT
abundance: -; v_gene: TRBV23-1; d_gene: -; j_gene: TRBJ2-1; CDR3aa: CASTTSGTPASEQFF; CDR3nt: TGCGCCAGCACCACAAGTGGGACTCCCGCTAGTGAGCAGTTCTTC
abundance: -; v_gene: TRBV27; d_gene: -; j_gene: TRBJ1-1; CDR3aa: CASSRMQGSLEAFF; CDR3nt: TGTGCCAGCAGTAGAATGCAGGGGTCGTTAGAAGCTTTCTTT
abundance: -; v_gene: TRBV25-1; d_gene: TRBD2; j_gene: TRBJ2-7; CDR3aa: CASRGLGRAYEQYF; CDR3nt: TGTGCCAGCCGAGGGCTCGGGAGGGCCTACGAGCAGTACTTC
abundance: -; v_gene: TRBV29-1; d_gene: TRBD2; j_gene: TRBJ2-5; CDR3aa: CSVVSFTTSGRAGETQYF; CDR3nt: TGCAGCGTTGTCAGCTTTACGACTAGCGGGAGGGCTGGGGAGACCCAGTACTTC
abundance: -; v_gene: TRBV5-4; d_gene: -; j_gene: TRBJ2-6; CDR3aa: CASSSRHLSGANVLTF; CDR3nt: TGTGCCAGCAGCTCCCGACACCTATCTGGGGCCAACGTCCTGACTTTC
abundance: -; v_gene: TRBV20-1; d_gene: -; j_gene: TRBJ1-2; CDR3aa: CSASTGREGYTF; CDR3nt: TGCAGTGCTAGTACCGGTCGGGAGGGCTACACCTTC
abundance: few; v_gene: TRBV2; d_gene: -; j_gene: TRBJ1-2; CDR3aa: CASILEPTQSGYTF; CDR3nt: TGTGCCAGCATACTGGAGCCTACGCAATCAGGCTACACCTTC
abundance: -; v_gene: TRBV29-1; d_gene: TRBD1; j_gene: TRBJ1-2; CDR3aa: CSVETGTGRNGYTF; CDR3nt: TGCAGCGTTGAAACCGGGACAGGGAGGAATGGCTACACCTTC
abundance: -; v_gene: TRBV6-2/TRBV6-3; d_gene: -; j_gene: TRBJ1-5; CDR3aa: CASSYSQGHQPQHF; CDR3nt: TGTGCCAGCAGTTACTCCCAGGGTCATCAGCCCCAGCATTTT
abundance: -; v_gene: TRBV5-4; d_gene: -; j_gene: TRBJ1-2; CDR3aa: CASSLSGNYGYTF; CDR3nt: TGTGCCAGCAGCTTGTCAGGGAACTATGGCTACACCTTC
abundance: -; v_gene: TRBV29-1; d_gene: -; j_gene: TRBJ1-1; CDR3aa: CSVGGPVNTEAFF; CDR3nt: TGCAGCGTTGGCGGGCCGGTGAACACTGAAGCTTTCTTT
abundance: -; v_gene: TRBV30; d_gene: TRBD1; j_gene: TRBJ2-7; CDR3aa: CAWTGQGYHEQYF; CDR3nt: TGTGCCTGGACGGGACAGGGGTACCACGAGCAGTACTTC
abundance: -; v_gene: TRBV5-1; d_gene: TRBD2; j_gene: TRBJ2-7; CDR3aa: CASSMGLAGGIPYEQYF; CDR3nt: TGCGCCAGCAGCATGGGACTAGCGGGAGGGATTCCTTACGAGCAGTACTTC
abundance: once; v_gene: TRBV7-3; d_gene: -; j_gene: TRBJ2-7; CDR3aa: CASSLTAGIFHEQYF; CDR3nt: TGTGCCAGCAGCTTAACGGCAGGGATCTTCCACGAGCAGTACTTC
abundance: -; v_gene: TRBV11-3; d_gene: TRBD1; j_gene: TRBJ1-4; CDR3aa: CASRGTGLEKLFF; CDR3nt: TGTGCCAGCAGGGGGACAGGGTTGGAAAAACTGTTTTTT
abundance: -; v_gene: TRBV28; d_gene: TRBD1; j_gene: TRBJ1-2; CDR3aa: CAIPRQGDYGYTF; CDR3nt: TGTGCCATCCCCCGACAGGGTGACTATGGCTACACCTTC
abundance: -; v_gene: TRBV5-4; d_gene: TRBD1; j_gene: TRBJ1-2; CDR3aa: CASSLDGTGGNYGYTF; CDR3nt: TGTGCCAGCAGCTTGGATGGGACAGGGGGCAACTATGGCTACACCTTC
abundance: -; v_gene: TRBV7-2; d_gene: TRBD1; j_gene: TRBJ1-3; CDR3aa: CASSLGTIQGGPGNTIYF; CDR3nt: TGTGCCAGCAGTCTGGGGACGATACAGGGGGGCCCTGGAAACACCATATATTTT
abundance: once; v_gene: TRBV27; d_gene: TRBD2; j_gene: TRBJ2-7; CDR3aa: CASRVLAETYEQYF; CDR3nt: TGTGCCAGCAGGGTACTAGCGGAGACCTACGAGCAGTACTTC
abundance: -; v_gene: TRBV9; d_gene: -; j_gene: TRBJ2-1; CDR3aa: CASSLTVNEQFF; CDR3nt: TGTGCCAGCAGCCTGACAGTCAATGAGCAGTTCTTC
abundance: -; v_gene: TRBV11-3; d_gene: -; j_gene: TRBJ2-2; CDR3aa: CASSTRRMTDTGELFF; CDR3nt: TGTGCCAGCAGCACTCGCAGGATGACGGACACCGGGGAGCTGTTTTTT
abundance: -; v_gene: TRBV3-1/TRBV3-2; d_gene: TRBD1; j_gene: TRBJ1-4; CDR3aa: CASSLTPGQGIEKLFF; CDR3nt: TGTGCCAGCAGCCTTACGCCGGGACAGGGGATTGAAAAACTGTTTTTT
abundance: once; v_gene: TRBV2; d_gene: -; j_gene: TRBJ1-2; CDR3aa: CASRSQGFGGYTF; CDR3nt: TGTGCCAGCAGGTCTCAGGGTTTTGGTGGCTACACCTTC
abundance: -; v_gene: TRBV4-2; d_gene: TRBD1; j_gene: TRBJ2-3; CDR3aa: CASSQGAGGWSDTQYF; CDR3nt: TGTGCCAGCAGCCAAGGCGCAGGGGGATGGTCAGATACGCAGTATTTT
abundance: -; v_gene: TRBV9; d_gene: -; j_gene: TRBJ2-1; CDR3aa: CASSLGLFYEQFF; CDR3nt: TGTGCCAGCAGCCTCGGACTTTTTTATGAGCAGTTCTTC
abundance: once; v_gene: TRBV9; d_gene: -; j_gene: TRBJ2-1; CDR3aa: CASKAGQGSYNEQFF; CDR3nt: TGTGCCAGCAAAGCCGGGCAGGGATCCTACAATGAGCAGTTCTTC
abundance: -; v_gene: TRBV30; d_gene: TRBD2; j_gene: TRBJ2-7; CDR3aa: CAWRPGLASYEQYF; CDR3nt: TGTGCCTGGAGACCGGGACTAGCCTCCTACGAGCAGTACTTC
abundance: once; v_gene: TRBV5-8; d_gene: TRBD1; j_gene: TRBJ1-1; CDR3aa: CASSFDRVNTEAFF; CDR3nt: TGTGCCAGCAGCTTCGACAGGGTAAACACTGAAGCTTTCTTT
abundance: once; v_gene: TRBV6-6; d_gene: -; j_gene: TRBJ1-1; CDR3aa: CASSSPRVSGTEAFF; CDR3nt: TGTGCCAGCAGTTCTCCCCGGGTCTCGGGGACTGAAGCTTTCTTT
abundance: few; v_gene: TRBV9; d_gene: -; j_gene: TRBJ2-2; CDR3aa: CASSVQVHSNTGELFF; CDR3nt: TGTGCCAGCAGCGTACAGGTCCACTCGAACACCGGGGAGCTGTTTTTT
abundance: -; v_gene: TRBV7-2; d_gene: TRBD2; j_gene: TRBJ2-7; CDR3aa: CASSLNTAGSYEQYF; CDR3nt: TGTGCCAGCAGCTTAAATACAGCGGGAAGCTACGAGCAGTACTTC
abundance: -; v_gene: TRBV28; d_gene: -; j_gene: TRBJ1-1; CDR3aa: CASSNRRKALKAFF; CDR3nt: TGTGCCAGCAGTAACCGACGGAAAGCACTAAAAGCTTTCTTT
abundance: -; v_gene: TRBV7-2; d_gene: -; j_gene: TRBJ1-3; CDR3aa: CASSLVEGNTIYF; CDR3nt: TGTGCCAGCAGCTTAGTAGAAGGAAACACCATATATTTT
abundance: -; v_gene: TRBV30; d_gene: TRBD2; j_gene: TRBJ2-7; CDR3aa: CAWGVGLAVHEQYF; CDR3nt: TGTGCCTGGGGGGTCGGGCTAGCGGTCCACGAGCAGTACTTC
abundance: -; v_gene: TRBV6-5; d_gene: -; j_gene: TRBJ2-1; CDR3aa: CASSYLAHAHEQFF; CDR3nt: TGTGCCAGCAGTTACTTAGCGCACGCCCATGAGCAGTTCTTC
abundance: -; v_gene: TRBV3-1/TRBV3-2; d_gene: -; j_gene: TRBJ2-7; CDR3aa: CASSQSYEQYF; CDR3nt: TGTGCCAGCAGCCAGTCATACGAGCAGTACTTC
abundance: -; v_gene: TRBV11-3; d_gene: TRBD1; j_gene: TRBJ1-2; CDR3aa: CASRRPGGGYTF; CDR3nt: TGTGCCAGCAGAAGACCAGGGGGCGGCTACACCTTC
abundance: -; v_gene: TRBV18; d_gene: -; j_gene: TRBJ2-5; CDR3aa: CASSPTFTGSETQYF; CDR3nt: TGTGCCAGCTCACCAACTTTCACAGGCAGCGAGACCCAGTACTTC
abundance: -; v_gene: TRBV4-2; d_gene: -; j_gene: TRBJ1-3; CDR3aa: CASSPGERVSGNTIYF; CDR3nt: TGTGCCAGCAGCCCAGGGGAGAGGGTCTCTGGAAACACCATATATTTT